This T cell receptor beta chain was recorded in a study of T cell responses to AZD1222 COVID-19 vaccine. Details on this clone: The antigen is not known.

Whole-study results and caveats: All repertoire sampling was performed exclusively after the peak T cell response. Among those given AZD1222, only five or six were seropositive at baseline.

Profiling relied on immunoSEQ multiplex PCR, and the TCRdb table lists in-frame clones only, not all of them. The table includes fewer than 150,000 clones, approximately 85% detected once. CDR1 and CDR2 (germline): MNHEY, SVGAGI. CDR3 length: 16 amino acids. V was clipped by 0 bases and J by 6 bases, with 18 bases between them. The source was peripheral blood, collected 28 days after the second AZD1222 dose. The chain is built from TRBV6-5 and TRBJ2-7; D is undetermined. The clonotype was recovered from an adult who received the AZD1222 COVID-19 vaccine. CDR3 nucleotides: TGTGCCAGCAGTTACTCGATTCTGGGAACAGCAGGCGAGCAGTACTTC. This gives the protein CASSYSILGTAGEQYF.